This TCR beta chain was captured in a study of coeliac disease. Study-level background: Coeliac patients had active, refractory type I, or gluten-free-diet-controlled disease.

This clone was observed a few times. Its antigen remains unknown. Trimming pared 3 bases from V and 3 bases from J, leaving 18 bases between. Germline values: CDR1 SGHTA, CDR2 FQGNSA. CDR3 length: 16 residues. Some clones are missing from TCRdb's copy, which holds only in-frame ones; the method was immunoSEQ multiplex PCR. The table has 2,500 to 3,500 clones, 64% seen once; the top ten hold around 33%. Whole-study findings and limits: TRB repertoires were largely private, with most amino acid sequences found in only one sample. Active celiac intraepithelial and lamina propria samples had lower TRB and TRG clonality than control samples.

This clonotype originated in a woman between 40 and 50 years old. The chain is built from TRBV7-2 and TRBJ2-7; tentatively, D is TRBD2 (6 bases). The sequencing sample was made of intraepithelial lymphocytes from the gut. The CDR3 loop is CASSLEGGDSNYEQYF. CDR3 in DNA: TGTGCCAGCAGCTTGGAGGGCGGCGATTCAAACTACGAGCAGTACTTC.